This T cell receptor beta chain is from a study of CD8+ T cells in alopecia areata. On the study more broadly: Treated patients were given 5 to 10 mg oral tofacitinib twice daily. A 6-month off-drug phase came after tofacitinib, which had lasted 6 to 18 months.

RNA, once extracted, was reverse transcribed into cDNA for use as the sequencing template. Using immunoSEQ multiplex PCR, the repertoire was profiled, and TCRdb retains in-frame clones only, with some absent. The sample includes over 95,000 clones, around 45% of them seen just once. Broader study findings: Lesional scalp exceeded normal scalp in clonality, especially in alopecia totalis/universalis.

Germline loops: CDR1 SQVTM, CDR2 ANQGSEA. The CDR3 extends over 11 amino acids. Trimming left V 4 bases short and J 2 bases short, with 5 bases between. This clone was seen a handful of times. Its antigen is unidentified. The receptor was isolated from a human donor with alopecia areata. V usage is TRBV29-1 and J usage is TRBJ1-2; no reliable D call. Sequenced sample: CD4+ T cells sorted from blood. CDR3 sequence (DNA): TGCAGCGTTGCCCAAAACTATGGCTACACCTTC. Protein sequence: CSVAQNYGYTF.